This T cell receptor beta chain was documented in a study of CD4+ T cells in melanoma. V trimming: 0 bases; J trimming: 6 bases; junction bases outside the gene matches: 0. The CDR3 has 15 amino acids. Germline V lookup: CDR1 SGHRS, CDR2 YFSETQ. Study-level findings and limits: Reportedly, melanoma neoantigen-specific CD4+ T cells showed varied differentiation states.

Only in-frame clones appear in the TCRdb table, and some are missing; sequencing was by immunoSEQ multiplex PCR. The sample yields roughly 4,800 clones, approximately 60% seen once. This clone was picked up one time. Antigen unknown. The chain couples TRBV5-1 to TRBJ2-3, with 14 positions matching TRBD2. The sequenced sample consisted of cells from a culture (not recorded whether cultured in vitro). The TCR sequence derives from a human donor with melanoma. The CDR3 here is CASSLGTSGGDTQYF. As DNA, the CDR3 is TGCGCCAGCAGCTTGGGGACTAGCGGGGGGGATACGCAGTATTTT.